At least ten counts were recorded for the clone carrying this T cell receptor (beta chain). What it recognizes is unknown. The read halts 3 residues ahead of the CDR3 end, with the missing end drawn from the germline J gene. Produced via immunoSEQ multiplex PCR; TCRdb's table is partial and in-frame only. The table lists around 40,000 clones, with no singletons. This record belongs to a study of T cell clonality in common variable immunodeficiency. CDR1 SGHVS and CDR2 FQNEAQ come from the germline V gene. The length of the CDR3 is 13 residues. Unmatched junction bases numbered 5, after V lost 3 bases and J lost 6 bases. Regarding the study as a whole: Common variable immunodeficiency TCR beta sequences reportedly had fewer deletions and N-nucleotide insertions. Fewer TCRbeta clones were shared among CVID subjects than controls.

The chain joins TRBV7-8 to TRBJ2-7; 7 bases fit TRBD1. This clonotype originated in a person between 18 and 75 years old in good health. What was sequenced was peripheral blood mononuclear cells. The CDR3 sequence is CASSLERGLEQYF. The part of the CDR3 DNA that was read is TGTGCCAGCAGCTTGGAAAGGGGGCTCGAG.